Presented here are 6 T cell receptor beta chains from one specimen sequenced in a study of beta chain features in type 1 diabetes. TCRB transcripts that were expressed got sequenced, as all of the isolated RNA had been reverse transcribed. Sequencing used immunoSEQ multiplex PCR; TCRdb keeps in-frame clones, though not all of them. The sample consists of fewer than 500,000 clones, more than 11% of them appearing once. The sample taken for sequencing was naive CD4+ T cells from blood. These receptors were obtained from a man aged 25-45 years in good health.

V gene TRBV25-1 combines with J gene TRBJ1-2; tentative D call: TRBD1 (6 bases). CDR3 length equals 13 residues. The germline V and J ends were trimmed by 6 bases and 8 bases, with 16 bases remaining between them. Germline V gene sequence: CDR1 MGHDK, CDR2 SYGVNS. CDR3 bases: TGTGCCAGCAGCGGGGCAGGGGCGGGCGGCTACACCTTC. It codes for CASSGAGAGGYTF.

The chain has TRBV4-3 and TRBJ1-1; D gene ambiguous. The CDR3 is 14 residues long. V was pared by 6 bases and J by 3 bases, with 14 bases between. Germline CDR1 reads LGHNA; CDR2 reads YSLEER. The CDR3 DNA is TGCGCCAGCAGGGCGAGGGAGTGGGACACTGAAGCTTTCTTT. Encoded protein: CASRAREWDTEAFF.

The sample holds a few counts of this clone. CDR3 nucleotide sequence: TGTGCCAGCAGCCCAGGAAACAATGAGCAGTTCTTC. This translates into CASSPGNNEQFF. The chain links TRBV7-9 to TRBJ2-1; D remains unclear. This CDR3 contains 12 residues. Trimming pared 5 bases from V and 5 bases from J, leaving 7 bases between. Germline V gene lookup returns CDR1 SEHNR and CDR2 FQNEAQ (reference sequence).

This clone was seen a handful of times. CDR3: CASSWGTSGRPPYNEQFF. The CDR3 DNA follows: TGCGCCAGCAGCTGGGGGACTAGCGGGAGGCCCCCCTACAATGAGCAGTTCTTC. The chain couples TRBV5-1 to TRBJ2-1; TRBD2 matches at 15 bases. Trimming at V came to 3 bases and at J to 2 bases, leaving 6 bases not matched to a gene. CDR3 size: 18 residues. CDR1 and CDR2 (germline): SGHRS, YFSETQ.

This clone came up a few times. The DNA of the CDR3 is TGTGCCAGCAGTGAATCCGGATTTCGAGAGACCCAGTACTTC. It encodes CASSESGFRETQYF. The chain has TRBV25-1 and TRBJ2-5; D call uncertain. The CDR3 consists of 14 residues. Deletions cut 1 base from V and 4 bases from J, with 10 bases between. Germline CDR1 and CDR2: MGHDK and SYGVNS.

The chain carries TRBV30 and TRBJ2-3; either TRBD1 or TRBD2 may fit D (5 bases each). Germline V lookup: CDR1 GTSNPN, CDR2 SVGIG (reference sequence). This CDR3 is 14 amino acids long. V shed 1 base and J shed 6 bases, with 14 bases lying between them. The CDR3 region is CAWSAGAVGDTQYF. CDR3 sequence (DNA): TGTGCCTGGAGTGCCGGGGCGGTTGGGGATACGCAGTATTTT.